The 5 T cell receptor beta chains below come from one sample, sequenced in a study of blood T cell repertoires in COVID-19. Sequencing was performed with immunoSEQ multiplex PCR; in TCRdb, only in-frame clones are kept and a portion is missing. The table includes 70,000 to 95,000 clones, around 78% detected once. The sequenced sample consisted of peripheral blood. The origin of the receptors is a man aged 55 to 70 with COVID-19, enrolled during active disease.

V is TRBV15 and J is TRBJ2-3; 12 positions agree with TRBD1. Germline V gene lookup returns CDR1 LNHNV and CDR2 YYDKDF (reference sequence). J lost 4 bases, V lost 1 base, and 6 bases had no gene match. The CDR3 has 17 amino acids. CDR3 in amino acids: CATSRAGQGAIADTQYF. DNA of the CDR3: TGTGCCACCAGCAGAGCGGGACAGGGGGCGATCGCAGATACGCAGTATTTT. Full variable domain (outside the CDR3, taken from reference TRBV15 and TRBJ2-3): DAMVIQNPRYQVTQFGKPVTLSCSQTLNHNVMYWYQQKSSQAPKLLFHYYDKDFNNEADTPDNFQSRRPNTSFCFLDIRSPGLGDTAMYLCATSRAGQGAIADTQYFGPGTRLTVL.

The CDR3 loop is CASSIERGSYNEQFF. The CDR3 bases are TGTGCCAGTAGTATAGAGCGGGGTTCCTACAATGAGCAGTTCTTC. J is TRBJ2-1 and V is TRBV19; a possible D gene is TRBD2 (6 bases). V was shortened by 0 bases and J by 1 base, with 7 bases between the two germline ends. There are 15 residues in the CDR3. Germline V lookup: CDR1 LNHDA, CDR2 SQIVND (reference sequence).

This clone was detected many times. The gene calls are TRBV6-2 or TRBV6-3 and TRBJ2-7; 9 bases align to TRBD2. V trimming: 0 bases; J trimming: 13 bases; junction bases outside the gene matches: 7. CDR1 is MNHEY, CDR2 SVGEGT, per germline. This CDR3 is built from 13 residues. The CDR3 bases are TGTGCCAGCAGTTACTCGAGTAGCGGGAGTCTCTACTTC. Its translation is CASSYSSSGSLYF.

In its sample, this clone is medium-sized (0.01 to 0.1%). The rearrangement links TRBV5-1 to TRBJ2-2; weak D call: TRBD2 (6 bases). Per germline, CDR1 SGHRS and CDR2 YFSETQ. This CDR3 is built from 15 residues. V was pared by 6 bases and J by 6 bases, with 18 bases between. The CDR3 DNA is TGCGCCAGCACCCTGCAGGGAGGATTCGCCGGGGAGCTGTTTTTT. Residues: CASTLQGGFAGELFF.

This clone was observed a handful of times. The gene calls are TRBV5-1 and TRBJ2-1; 12 nucleotides align to TRBD1. There are 16 residues in the CDR3. Germline values: CDR1 SGHRS, CDR2 YFSETQ. V lost 3 bases and J lost 8; bases outside the gene matches: 9. The CDR3 DNA follows: TGCGCCAGCAGCTACGAGGTAGGGACAGGGGGCGATGAGCAGTTCTTC. Protein product: CASSYEVGTGGDEQFF.